A single sample is the source of the 25 T cell receptor beta chains below, sequenced in a study of sequential checkpoint blockade in melanoma. Libraries were prepared by immunoSEQ multiplex PCR; TCRdb keeps only in-frame clonotypes and omits some of them. In the table there are tens of thousands of clones, approximately 84% of which are singletons. The treatment here: randomized to nivolumab then ipilimumab (arm A) or the reverse (arm B). The sample here was CD8+ T cells sorted from blood (inferred from file names), taken from a patient given nivolumab and ipilimumab in sequence. The receptor set was obtained from a human donor with melanoma.

The V and J genes are TRBV27 and TRBJ2-1, with 7 bases lining up with TRBD2. V trimming: 5 bases; J trimming: 8 bases; junction bases outside the gene matches: 15. Looked up from germline, CDR1 is MNHEY and CDR2 is SMNVEV (reference sequence). CDR3 length: 16 residues. The CDR3 here is CASSDSLAGVNHEQFF. Here the CDR3 DNA reads TGTGCCAGCAGTGATTCCTTGGCGGGAGTAAACCATGAGCAGTTCTTC.

The rearrangement links TRBV4-1 to TRBJ1-1, with D possibly TRBD1 on 5 matching bases. The ends were cut back, 0 bases at V and 7 bases at J, with 12 bases in the middle. The CDR3 covers 14 residues. Germline values: CDR1 MGHRA, CDR2 YSYEKL. The CDR3 sequence: CASSQDGQGYEAFF. Written as DNA, the CDR3 is TGCGCCAGCAGCCAAGATGGGCAGGGCTATGAAGCTTTCTTT.

J is TRBJ2-7 and V is TRBV7-6; D unclear. CDR3 size: 13 residues. Trimming left V 2 bases short and J 3 bases short, with 8 bases between. Germline-derived CDR1 and CDR2 are SGHVS and FNYEAQ. The CDR3 spells CASSLNSLYEQYF. The CDR3 DNA reads TGTGCCAGCAGCTTAAACAGTCTCTACGAGCAGTACTTC.

This rearrangement joins TRBV29-1 to TRBJ2-7, with D tentatively TRBD2 (7 bases). Trimming left V 3 bases short and J 2 bases short, with 14 bases between. In germline, CDR1 is SQVTM, CDR2 ANQGSEA. CDR3 length: 14 amino acids. CDR3: CSVDGGGGPYEQYF. The CDR3 region has the DNA TGCAGCGTTGACGGGGGAGGGGGGCCCTACGAGCAGTACTTC.

The genes are TRBV19 and TRBJ2-7; D is perhaps TRBD1 (5 bases). Trimming took 6 bases from V and 3 from J, leaving 15 bases between them. This CDR3 contains 14 residues. CDR1 is LNHDA, CDR2 SQIVND, per germline (reference sequence). The DNA of the CDR3 is TGTGCCAGTAGCCCCCAAGGGGCCAACTACGAGCAGTACTTC. Translated: CASSPQGANYEQYF.

The chain carries TRBV19 and TRBJ1-3; 9 bases fit TRBD1. With 7 bases clipped from V and 0 bases from J, the junction kept 13 bases outside the gene matches. The germline V gene encodes CDR1 LNHDA and CDR2 SQIVND (reference sequence). The CDR3 totals 18 residues. Here the CDR3 DNA reads TGTGCCAGTAATCCCACCCGGACAGGGGCCATCTCTGGAAACACCATATATTTT. Encoded protein: CASNPTRTGAISGNTIYF.

V gene TRBV4-1 combines with J gene TRBJ2-2; 7 nucleotides agree with TRBD2. V was clipped by 2 bases and J by 3 bases; unmatched bases: 3. Looked up from germline, CDR1 is MGHRA and CDR2 is YSYEKL. The CDR3 contains 15 residues. The CDR3 nucleotides are TGCGCCAGCAGCCAAAGGGGAGGGGACACCGGGGAGCTGTTTTTT. Translating it yields CASSQRGGDTGELFF.

As regards this clone: Other nucleotide sequences from this sample produce the same CDR3. V gene TRBV5-6 combines with J gene TRBJ2-5; no clear D. Looked up from germline, CDR1 is SGHDT and CDR2 is YYEEEE. Deletions cut 2 bases from V and 3 bases from J, with 2 bases between. This CDR3 has 11 residues. CDR3 nucleotides: TGTGCCAGCAGCTTCAAAGAGACCCAGTACTTC. It specifies CASSFKETQYF.

This clone has just one count. V usage is TRBV5-1 and J usage is TRBJ2-1, with D possibly TRBD2 on 5 matching bases. From germline, CDR1 is SGHRS and CDR2 YFSETQ. CDR3 length: 16 amino acids. V was shortened by 2 bases and J by 1 base, with 13 bases between the two germline ends. CDR3 residues: CASSFPGLGSYNEQFF. The CDR3 region has the DNA TGCGCCAGCAGCTTCCCTGGACTGGGATCCTACAATGAGCAGTTCTTC.

This chain connects TRBV15 to TRBJ2-5, with 10 bases identical to TRBD1. CDR1 and CDR2 from the germline V gene are LNHNV and YYDKDF (reference sequence). V dropped 5 bases and J dropped 4; count of bases not matched to a gene: 7. The CDR3 is 15 amino acids. The CDR3 protein is CATSARTGGIETQYF. CDR3 in DNA: TGTGCCACCAGCGCCCGGACAGGGGGTATAGAGACCCAGTACTTC.

This clone was counted a few times. The chain is built from TRBV15 and TRBJ1-4; no definite D call. Germline V gene sequence: CDR1 LNHNV, CDR2 YYDKDF (reference sequence). This CDR3 is built from 15 residues. V was trimmed by 1 base and J by 8 bases, leaving 14 bases between them. CDR3 nucleotides: TGTGCCACCAGCAGAGTTGGGAGGGAGGAGGAAAAACTGTTTTTT. Translation gives CATSRVGREEEKLFF. Combining the CDR3 with reference TRBV15 and TRBJ1-4 gives the whole variable domain DAMVIQNPRYQVTQFGKPVTLSCSQTLNHNVMYWYQQKSSQAPKLLFHYYDKDFNNEADTPDNFQSRRPNTSFCFLDIRSPGLGDTAMYLCATSRVGREEEKLFFGSGTQLSVL.

The chain is built from TRBV9 and TRBJ2-7; possibly TRBD2 for D (7 bases). Trimming cost V 2 bases and J 2 bases, with 14 bases left between them. The CDR3 has 15 amino acids. Germline assignment: CDR1 SGDLS and CDR2 YYNGEE. The CDR3 reads CASSVEVGGAYEQYF. The CDR3, as DNA: TGTGCCAGCAGCGTCGAAGTAGGGGGGGCCTACGAGCAGTACTTC. The full variable domain, its missing parts supplied by reference TRBV9 and TRBJ2-7, is DSGVTQTPKHLITATGQRVTLRCSPRSGDLSVYWYQQSLDQGLQFLIQYYNGEERAKGNILERFSAQQFPDLHSELNLSSLELGDSALYFCASSVEVGGAYEQYFGPGTRLTVT.

The chain links TRBV7-9 to TRBJ2-7, with D possibly being TRBD1 (5 bases). V gave up 4 bases and J gave up 2 bases, with 18 bases separating them. The CDR3 runs 16 residues. In germline, CDR1 is SEHNR, CDR2 FQNEAQ (reference sequence). Here the CDR3 reads CASSSQGTRYPYEQYF. DNA for the CDR3: TGTGCCAGCAGCTCCCAGGGAACCCGTTACCCCTACGAGCAGTACTTC.

V and J are TRBV28 and TRBJ2-3; weak D call: TRBD2 (5 bases). The germline V gene encodes CDR1 MDHEN and CDR2 SYDVKM. V shed 3 bases and J shed 0 bases, with 10 bases lying between them. The CDR3 has 15 amino acids. The CDR3 region has the DNA TGTGCCAGCAGTTTTGGGAGATCGAGCACAGATACGCAGTATTTT. Amino acid sequence: CASSFGRSSTDTQYF.

The V call is TRBV29-1, the J call TRBJ2-3; 7 bases align to TRBD1. With 5 bases clipped from V and 14 bases from J, the junction kept 7 bases outside the gene matches. This CDR3 comprises 10 residues. CDR1 is SQVTM and CDR2 is ANQGSEA in the germline V gene. CDR3 loop: CSVWGTVLYF. The DNA for the CDR3 is TGCAGCGTTTGGGGGACAGTTCTGTATTTT.

As regards this clone: Other DNA sequences in the sample encode the same CDR3. This chain connects TRBV4-1 to TRBJ2-7; tentatively, D is TRBD2 (5 bases). Trimming stripped 0 bases from V and 0 bases from J, with 6 bases between. This CDR3 comprises 14 residues. Germline V gives CDR1 MGHRA, CDR2 YSYEKL. As DNA, the CDR3 is TGCGCCAGCAGCCAAGATGGGAGCTCCTACGAGCAGTACTTC. It specifies CASSQDGSSYEQYF.

Turning to this clone: Mismatch with germline at one junction end may stem from a read error. The chain recombines TRBV5-4 with TRBJ2-7; 7 bases agree with TRBD1. CDR1 and CDR2 from the germline V gene are SGHNT and YYREEE (reference sequence). This CDR3 region has 14 residues. CDR3 coding DNA: TGTGCCAGCAGCAAGGGGGACAGTAACTACGAGCAGCACTTC. It encodes CASSKGDSNYEQHF.

The chain couples TRBV2 to TRBJ2-5; TRBD1 aligns across 7 bases. Germline V gene lookup returns CDR1 SNHLY and CDR2 FYNNEI. The CDR3 runs 17 residues. The ends lost 8 bases at V and 5 bases at J; junction bases unmatched: 20. The CDR3 nucleotides are TGTGCCAGCCGTCCCTTACAGGGGAACAATATAAGGGAGACCCAGTACTTC. This sequence encodes CASRPLQGNNIRETQYF.

This clone qualifies as medium-sized (0.01 to 0.1%). The rearrangement uses TRBV28 and TRBJ1-5; TRBD1 aligns across 9 bases. Germline CDR1 is MDHEN and CDR2 is SYDVKM. The CDR3 spans 16 residues. J gave up 4 bases and V 6 bases, and 10 bases lay outside the gene matches. CDR3 nucleotides: TGTGCCAGCAGCTCCCCGGGACAGGGAGAGAATCAGCCCCAGCATTTT. Translated, it gives CASSSPGQGENQPQHF.

This rearrangement joins TRBV4-2 to TRBJ2-6; weak D call: TRBD2 (5 bases). V was shortened by 5 bases and J by 0 bases, with 17 bases between the two germline ends. CDR1 is LGHNA, CDR2 YNFKEQ, per germline. CDR3 size: 18 residues. CDR3 region: CASSGEKATSSGANVLTF. The CDR3 DNA sequence: TGTGCCAGCAGCGGGGAAAAGGCAACTAGCTCTGGGGCCAACGTCCTGACTTTC.

V usage is TRBV6-1 and J usage is TRBJ2-7; no clear D. Germline V lookup: CDR1 MNHNS, CDR2 SASEGT. V was trimmed by 6 bases and J by 2 bases, leaving 8 bases between them. There are 12 residues in the CDR3. The CDR3: CASSRSTYEQYF. The CDR3 region has the DNA TGTGCCAGCAGCCGCAGTACCTACGAGCAGTACTTC.

The CDR3: CASSPPSGEDEQYF. CDR3 sequence (DNA): TGTGCCAGCTCACCACCATCCGGGGAGGACGAGCAGTACTTC. The V and J genes are TRBV18 and TRBJ2-7; TRBD2 might be the D (6 bases). There are 14 residues in the CDR3. The V end was cut by 0 bases, the J end by 5 bases, with 11 bases between. CDR1 is KGHSH and CDR2 is LQKENI in the germline V gene. The full variable domain, its missing parts supplied by reference TRBV18 and TRBJ2-7, is NAGVMQNPRHLVRRRGQEARLRCSPMKGHSHVYWYRQLPEEGLKFMVYLQKENIIDESGMPKERFSAEFPKEGPSILRIQQVVRGDSAAYFCASSPPSGEDEQYFGPGTRLTVT.

V gene TRBV27 combines with J gene TRBJ1-1, with 7 nucleotides matching TRBD1. Germline V gives CDR1 MNHEY, CDR2 SMNVEV (reference sequence). CDR3 length: 16 amino acids. J lost 5 bases, V lost 2 bases, and 11 bases had no gene match. CDR3 amino acids: CASSLSQGGLSTEAFF. The CDR3 DNA reads as TGTGCCAGCAGTTTAAGTCAGGGGGGCCTGTCGACTGAAGCTTTCTTT.

The chain recombines TRBV18 with TRBJ1-1; D unclear. There are 15 residues in the CDR3. The V end was cut by 1 base, the J end by 3 bases, with 12 bases between. CDR1 and CDR2 (germline): KGHSH, LQKENI. This CDR3 reads CASSPRRDSDTEAFF. DNA of the CDR3: TGTGCCAGCTCACCACGGCGGGATTCGGACACTGAAGCTTTCTTT.

There are a few counts of this clone. For the CDR3, the DNA is TGCGCCAGCAGCCCAGCCGGGACAGGGTTGGCTGAAAAACTGTTTTTT. Its protein product is CASSPAGTGLAEKLFF. The rearrangement links TRBV4-1 to TRBJ1-4; the match to TRBD1 covers 9 bases. The germline V gene encodes CDR1 MGHRA and CDR2 YSYEKL. V lost 4 bases, J lost 7 bases, and 10 bases stayed unmatched. This CDR3 region has 16 residues.